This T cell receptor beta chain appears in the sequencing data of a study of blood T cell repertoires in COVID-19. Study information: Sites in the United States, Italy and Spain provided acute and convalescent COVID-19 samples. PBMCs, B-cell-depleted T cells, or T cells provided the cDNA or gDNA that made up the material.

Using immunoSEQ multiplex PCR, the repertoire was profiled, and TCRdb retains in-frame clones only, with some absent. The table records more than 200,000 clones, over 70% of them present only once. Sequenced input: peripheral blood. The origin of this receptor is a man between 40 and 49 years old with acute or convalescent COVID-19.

CDR3 protein: CSASIPSGSNADTQYF. The CDR3, as DNA: TGCAGTGCTAGTATCCCTAGCGGGAGTAACGCAGATACGCAGTATTTT. This chain joins TRBV20-1 and TRBJ2-3, with TRBD2 matching 10 bases. V was pared by 3 bases and J by 4 bases, with 10 bases of the junction left unmatched. Germline loops: CDR1 DFQATT, CDR2 SNEGSKA (reference sequence). This CDR3 is built from 16 residues.